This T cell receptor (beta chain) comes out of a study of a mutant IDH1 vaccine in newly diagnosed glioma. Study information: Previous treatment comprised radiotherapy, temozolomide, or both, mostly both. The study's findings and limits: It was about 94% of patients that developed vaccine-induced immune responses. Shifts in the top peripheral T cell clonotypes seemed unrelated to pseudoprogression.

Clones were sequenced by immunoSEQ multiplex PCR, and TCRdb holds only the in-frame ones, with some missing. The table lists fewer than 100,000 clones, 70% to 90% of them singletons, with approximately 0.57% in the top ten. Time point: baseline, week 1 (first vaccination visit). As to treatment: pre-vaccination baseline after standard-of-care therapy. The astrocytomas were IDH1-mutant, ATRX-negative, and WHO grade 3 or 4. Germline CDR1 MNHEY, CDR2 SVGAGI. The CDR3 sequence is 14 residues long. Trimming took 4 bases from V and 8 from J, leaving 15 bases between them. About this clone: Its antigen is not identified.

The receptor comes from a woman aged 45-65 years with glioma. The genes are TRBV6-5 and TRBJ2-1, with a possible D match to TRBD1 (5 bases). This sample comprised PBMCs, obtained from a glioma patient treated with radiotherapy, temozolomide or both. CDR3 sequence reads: CASSLAREAYEQFF. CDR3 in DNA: TGTGCCAGCAGTTTGGCCAGGGAAGCATATGAGCAGTTCTTC.